Sequencing of this TCR beta chain was carried out in a study of Graves' ophthalmopathy and Graves' hyperthyroidism. Study-wide results and caveats: Blood also contained most of the expanded thyroid clonotypes above 0.001 frequency. Both an approximately 70% sensitivity and an approximately 74% specificity characterized the model's predictions of ophthalmopathy progression.

A remark on this clonotype: What it binds is unknown.

Using RNA transcripts, the TCR beta CDR3 regions were amplified. Scientists carried out first-round RT-PCR using HTBI primers and then a second-round multiplex PCR. TCRdb ran MiXCR on the multiplex PCR reads and lists one entry per CDR3 protein. This table holds under 400,000 distinct CDR3 sequences, 15% to 20% found once. Physicians reached a diagnosis by relying on clinical symptoms, serum thyroxine, TRAb, thyroid ultrasound and orbital computed tomography. The trim removed 3 bases at V and 4 bases at J, leaving 5 bases unmatched. The length of the CDR3 is 14 residues. This receptor was obtained from an adult man with Graves' ophthalmopathy. Sequenced sample: peripheral blood. The chain uses TRBV12-3 or TRBV12-4 and TRBJ1-1; 7 bases align to TRBD1. CDR3 protein: CASSLTGSGTEAFF. The CDR3 DNA is TGTGCCAGCAGTTTGACAGGGAGTGGCACTGAAGCTTTCTTT.